This TCR beta chain was observed in a study of cytomegalovirus exposure and HLA in healthy donors. A word on this clone: Its specificity is unknown.

PCR involved 60 Vbeta and 13 Jbeta primers. Method: immunoSEQ multiplex PCR; TCRdb's copy keeps in-frame clones and lacks some. The sample has about 190,000 clones; about four fifths are singletons. Broader study findings: A later analysis associated around 17,000 TCR beta sequences with HLA alleles at a 0.05 false discovery rate. Presence/absence analyses assumed roughly uniform sequencing depth across donors, which may not hold. An analysis was carried out later, and it reportedly showed fewer N-insertions in an Asian-associated ancestry cluster than the approximately 710-donor mean. A later analysis revealed that TCR association rates differed between HLA loci, peaking at DRB1 and bottoming out at HLA-C.

The germline V and J ends were trimmed by 6 bases and 5 bases, with 15 bases remaining between them. CDR1 MRHNA and CDR2 SNTAGT come from the germline V gene. The CDR3 contains 14 residues. The clonotype originates from a young man in good health and CMV-seropositive. Sequenced input: PBMCs. The V and J genes are TRBV6-4 and TRBJ2-3, with a tentative D call TRBD1 (7 bases). The CDR3, as DNA: TGTGCCAGCAGCCGTCAGGGGGGCCGAGATACGCAGTATTTT. The encoded protein is CASSRQGGRDTQYF.